The following is a T cell receptor (beta chain) sequence with its context. Its specificity is unknown. These data come from a study of response to subunit inactivated influenza vaccine. Study observations and caveats: It was the authors' suggestion that each seasonal influenza vaccination recruits few new T cells.

TCRdb ran MiXCR on the RT-PCR reads and lists one entry per CDR3 protein. The table includes 250,000 to 350,000 distinct CDR3 sequences, 20% to 25% detected once. This TCR was sampled from a man aged 45-69 years who received an inactivated influenza vaccine. The source was PBMCs from blood, collected 21 months after vaccination.

The CDR3 coding sequence is TGCGCCAGCGATGGCGGGGACTCCTACAATGAGCAGTTCTTC. This sequence encodes CASDGGDSYNEQFF. V is TRBV5-1 and J is TRBJ2-1; possibly TRBD2 for D (6 bases). This CDR3 contains 14 residues. Germline CDR1 and CDR2: SGHRS and YFSETQ. Trimming left V 7 bases short and J 0 bases short, with 11 bases between.